This record looks at one T cell receptor beta chain sequence and its context. Its antigen is not identified. The CDR3 consists of 12 residues. Germline V CDR1 and CDR2: GTSNPN, SVGIG (reference sequence). V dropped 5 bases and J dropped 17 bases, with 19 bases sitting between them. The protocol was immunoSEQ multiplex PCR, while the TCRdb copy is restricted to in-frame clones and leaves out a portion. Of about 160,000 clones detected, about 96% appear once; the ten largest clones hold about 0.94%. These data come from a study of cytomegalovirus exposure and HLA in healthy donors. Study results and limitations: For most TCR sequences rarity was the rule, although some public TCRs occurred in many donors.

The sequenced sample was PBMCs. This sequence was found in a woman between 18 and 29 years old in good health and CMV-seronegative. The rearrangement joins TRBV30 to TRBJ1-6; the D gene is possibly TRBD1 (6 bases). CDR3 sequence: CAWDLSRDNIHF. The CDR3 coding sequence is TGTGCCTGGGACCTTAGCCGGGACAACATCCACTTT.